This T cell receptor beta chain was documented in a study of blood T cell repertoires in COVID-19. In the original analysis: Estimates of nucleated cell counts were drawn from the amplification of reference gene primers. TCRdb's copy holds only in-frame clones and misses some; the assay was immunoSEQ multiplex PCR. V and J calls and clone size follow that table, whereas D and trimming were derived from the DNA. The top ten clones hold around 1% of a sample with some 300,000 clones, around 91% of them seen once. Material for sequencing was peripheral blood. The clonotype was recovered from a woman aged 40 to 55 with COVID-19, enrolled during active disease.

The CDR3 spells CASSLFGRGATNEKLFF. The CDR3 DNA sequence: TGTGCCAGCAGCTTATTTGGTCGGGGGGCAACTAATGAAAAACTGTTTTTT. The chain recombines TRBV7-2 with TRBJ1-4, with a tentative D call TRBD1 (5 bases). V lost 2 bases and J 0 bases, leaving 13 bases between the germline ends. Germline assignment: CDR1 SGHTA and CDR2 FQGNSA. The CDR3 covers 17 residues.